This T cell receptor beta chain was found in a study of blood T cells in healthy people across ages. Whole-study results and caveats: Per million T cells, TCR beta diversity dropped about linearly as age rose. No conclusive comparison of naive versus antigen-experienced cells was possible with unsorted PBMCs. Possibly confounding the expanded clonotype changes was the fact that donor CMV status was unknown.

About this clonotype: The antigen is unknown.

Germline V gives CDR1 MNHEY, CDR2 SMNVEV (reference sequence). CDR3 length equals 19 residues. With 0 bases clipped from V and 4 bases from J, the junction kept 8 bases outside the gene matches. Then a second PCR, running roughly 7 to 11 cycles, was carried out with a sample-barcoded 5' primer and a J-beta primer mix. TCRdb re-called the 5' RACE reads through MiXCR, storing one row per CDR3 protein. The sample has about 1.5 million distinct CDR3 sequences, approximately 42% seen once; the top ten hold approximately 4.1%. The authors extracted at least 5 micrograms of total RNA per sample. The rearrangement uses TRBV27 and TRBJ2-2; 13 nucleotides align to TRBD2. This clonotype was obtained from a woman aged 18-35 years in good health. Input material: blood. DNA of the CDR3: TGTGCCAGCAGTTTATCAGAGACTAGCGGGGGGTCTGGCACCGGGGAGCTGTTTTTT. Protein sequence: CASSLSETSGGSGTGELFF.